The clone carrying this TCR beta chain has at least ten counts. The antigen remains unidentified. Authors of the study amplified TCR beta CDR3 regions from RNA transcripts. RT-PCR in the first round (using the HTBI primer set) targeted the TCR CDR3. TCRdb passed the multiplex PCR reads through MiXCR, listing each CDR3 protein once. Here the sample spans around 430,000 distinct CDR3 sequences, just under 15% being singletons. Germline values: CDR1 MNHEY, CDR2 SMNVEV (reference sequence). J gave up 5 bases and V 5 bases, and 10 bases lay outside the gene matches. The CDR3 consists of 17 residues. This specimen belongs to a study of T cells in Graves' hyperthyroidism and ophthalmopathy. The study's findings and limits: Most clonotypes expanded in thyroid above 0.001 were likewise present in blood.

Material for sequencing was blood. The sequence was obtained from a woman in her 30s with Graves' hyperthyroidism. V is TRBV27 and J is TRBJ2-5; 14 bases map to TRBD2. The CDR3 nucleotides read TGTGCCAGCAGTACAGTGGGACTAGCGGGAGTCGGGGAGACCCAGTACTTC. Translation: CASSTVGLAGVGETQYF.